Given below is one T cell receptor (beta chain) in context. The antigen is unknown. The J segment lost 6 bases and the V segment lost 2 bases, leaving 7 bases of the junction unmatched. This CDR3 comprises 16 residues. Looked up from germline, CDR1 is SEHNR and CDR2 is FQNEAQ (reference sequence). The entry originates in a study of OX40 agonist ivuxolimab in advanced cancers. Looking at the study overall: The patients' treatment was ivuxolimab, an agonistic anti-OX40 (CD134) antibody. Study-wide results and caveats: More expanded clones were seen, on average, in CD8+ T cells than in CD4+.

Only in-frame clones appear in the TCRdb table, and some are missing; sequencing was by immunoSEQ multiplex PCR. The table shows approximately 82,000 clones, with approximately 87% occurring only once. The source was CD4+ or CD8+ T cells sorted from blood, collected in a trial of the OX40 agonist ivuxolimab. This TCR was sampled from an adult with an advanced solid tumor such as melanoma, head and neck, liver or kidney cancer. This chain uses TRBV7-9 with TRBJ2-2; 9 nucleotides agree with TRBD1. CDR3 loop: CASSLRTGGHPGELFF. DNA for the CDR3: TGTGCCAGCAGCTTACGCACAGGGGGCCATCCCGGGGAGCTGTTTTTT. Supplemented by reference TRBV7-9 and TRBJ2-2, the full variable domain reads DTGVSQNPRHKITKRGQNVTFRCDPISEHNRLYWYRQTLGQGPEFLTYFQNEAQLEKSRLLSDRFSAERPKGSFSTLEIQRTEQGDSAMYLCASSLRTGGHPGELFFGEGSRLTVL.